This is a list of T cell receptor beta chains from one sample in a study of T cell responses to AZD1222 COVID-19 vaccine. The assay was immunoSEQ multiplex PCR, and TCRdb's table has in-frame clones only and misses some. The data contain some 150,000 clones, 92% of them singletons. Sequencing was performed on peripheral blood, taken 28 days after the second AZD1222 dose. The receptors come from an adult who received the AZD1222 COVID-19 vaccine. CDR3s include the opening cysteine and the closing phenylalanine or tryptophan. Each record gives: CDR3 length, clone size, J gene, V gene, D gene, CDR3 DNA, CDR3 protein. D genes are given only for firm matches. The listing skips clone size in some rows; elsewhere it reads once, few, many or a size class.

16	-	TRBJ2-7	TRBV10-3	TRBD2	TGTGCCATCAGTGAGGCCAGGACTAGCGGAACCTACGAGCAGTACTTC	CAISEARTSGTYEQYF
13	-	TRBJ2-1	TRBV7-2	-	TGTGCCAGCAGCTTGGGAAGGGACAATGAGCAGTTCTTC	CASSLGRDNEQFF
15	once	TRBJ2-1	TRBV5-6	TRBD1	TGTGCCAGCAGCCAGAACAGGGGGCCGTACAATGAGCAGTTCTTC	CASSQNRGPYNEQFF
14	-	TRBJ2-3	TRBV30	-	TGTGCCTGGAGTGTCCGGGGAGTCACAGATACGCAGTATTTT	CAWSVRGVTDTQYF
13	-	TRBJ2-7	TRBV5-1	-	TGCGCCAGCAGCGCAGGACAATCCTACGAGCAGTACTTC	CASSAGQSYEQYF
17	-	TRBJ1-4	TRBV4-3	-	TGCGCCAGCAGCCAAGAGGCGGCGGGCTCAACTAATGAAAAACTGTTTTTT	CASSQEAAGSTNEKLFF
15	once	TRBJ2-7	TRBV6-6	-	TGTGCCAGCACCAGGGACCGGTGGGGCTCCTACGAGCAGTACTTC	CASTRDRWGSYEQYF
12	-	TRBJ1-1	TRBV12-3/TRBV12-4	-	TGTGCCAGCAGTTTACCGAACACTGAAGCTTTCTTT	CASSLPNTEAFF
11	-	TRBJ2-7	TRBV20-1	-	TGCAGTGGAGGAGGGGCCTACGAGCAGTACTTC	CSGGGAYEQYF
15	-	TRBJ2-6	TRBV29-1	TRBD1	TGCAGCGTTGAGGGACAGGGAACTGGGGCCAACGTCCTGACTTTC	CSVEGQGTGANVLTF
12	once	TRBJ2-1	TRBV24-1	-	TGTGCCACCAGTCCCCTAGGCCATGAGCAGTTCTTC	CATSPLGHEQFF
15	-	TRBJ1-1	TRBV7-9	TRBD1	TGTGCCAGCAGCCCCGGACAGGGTCAGAACACTGAAGCTTTCTTT	CASSPGQGQNTEAFF
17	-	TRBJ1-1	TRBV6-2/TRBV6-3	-	TGTGCCAGCAGTTACGTTAGGGGCGAGTTACACAACACTGAAGCTTTCTTT	CASSYVRGELHNTEAFF
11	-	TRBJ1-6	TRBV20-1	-	TGCAGTGCTAGAGATGGTTCACCCCTCCACTTT	CSARDGSPLHF
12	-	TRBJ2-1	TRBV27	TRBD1	TGTGCCAGCAGTTTCCTACAGGGGGAACGGTTCTTC	CASSFLQGERFF
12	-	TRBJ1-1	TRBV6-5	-	TGTGCCAGCAGTCGCCCAGACCCCGGAGCTTTCTTT	CASSRPDPGAFF
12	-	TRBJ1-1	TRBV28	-	TGTGCCAGCAGTTCGGACGTATATGAAGCTTTCTTT	CASSSDVYEAFF
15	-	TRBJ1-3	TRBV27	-	TGTGCCAGCAGTTTCCGAGCAGGGGATGGAAACACCATATATTTT	CASSFRAGDGNTIYF
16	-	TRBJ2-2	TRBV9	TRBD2	TGTGCCAGCAGCGTCCTAGCGGGAGTGTCTACCGGGGAGCTGTTTTTT	CASSVLAGVSTGELFF
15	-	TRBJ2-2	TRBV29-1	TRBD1	TGCAGCGTTGAAAGGACAGGGGGTAACACCGGGGAGCTGTTTTTT	CSVERTGGNTGELFF
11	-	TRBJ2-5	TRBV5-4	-	TGTGCCAGCATCACGGGGGAGACCCAGTACTTC	CASITGETQYF
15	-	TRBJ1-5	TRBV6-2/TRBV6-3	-	TGTGCCAGCAGTTCGGTCAGGGAGCGCAATCAGCCCCAGCATTTT	CASSSVRERNQPQHF
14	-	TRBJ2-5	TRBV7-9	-	TGTGCCAGCAGCTTAGGGCAGGTACAAGAGACCCAGTACTTC	CASSLGQVQETQYF
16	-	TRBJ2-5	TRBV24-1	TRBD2	TGTGCCACCAGTGATCGGACTAGCGGGGGAACTGAGACCCAGTACTTC	CATSDRTSGGTETQYF
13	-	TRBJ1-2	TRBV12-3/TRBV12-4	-	TGTGCCAGCAGTGGGACGGATAACTATGGCTACACCTTC	CASSGTDNYGYTF
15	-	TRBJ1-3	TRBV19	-	TGTGCCAGTAGTGGGACGGGGGCAATCGGAAACACCATATATTTT	CASSGTGAIGNTIYF
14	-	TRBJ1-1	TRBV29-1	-	TGCAGCGTAAAAGGTATTGTGGGGTCCACTGAAGCTTTCTTT	CSVKGIVGSTEAFF
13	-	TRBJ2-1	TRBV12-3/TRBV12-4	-	TGTGCCAGCAGTTCGACACCTGACAATGAGCAGTTCTTC	CASSSTPDNEQFF
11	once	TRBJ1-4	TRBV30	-	TGTGCCTGGACCAACGGTGAAAAACTGTTTTTT	CAWTNGEKLFF
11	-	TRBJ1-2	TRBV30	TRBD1	TGTGCCTGGACAGGGGGCAGGGGCTACACCTTC	CAWTGGRGYTF